This T cell receptor (beta chain) was documented in a study of beta chain features in type 1 diabetes. Note on this clone: Its antigen is still unknown.

CDR1 is SGDLS and CDR2 is YYNGEE in the germline V gene. The V and J ends lost 0 bases and 5 bases, in that order; junction bases with no gene match: 6. CDR3 size: 15 residues. Whole-study results and caveats: For Type 1 diabetes patients, all four CD4+ subsets carried TCRB CDR3s that were moderately but significantly shorter. Here, the possible influence of HLA type (on TCRB rearrangement) remained unresolved.

In total, each donor contributed a single heparinised blood draw that averaged about 100 mL. Expressed TCRB transcripts were sequenced, since all the RNA that had been isolated was reverse transcribed. The table came from immunoSEQ multiplex PCR; TCRdb's copy has only in-frame clones and leaves some out. The table lists 630,000 or so clones, 11% to 15% of them singletons. Material: naive CD4+ T cells from blood. V is TRBV9 and J is TRBJ2-3; 7 nucleotides agree with TRBD2. This receptor was taken from a man between 18 and 35 years old with type 1 diabetes. The CDR3 region is CASSVGRGVGDTQYF. The CDR3 DNA sequence: TGTGCCAGCAGCGTAGGACGGGGGGTTGGAGATACGCAGTATTTT.